These T cell receptor beta chains were read from a single sample in a study of blood T cell repertoires in COVID-19. The protocol was immunoSEQ multiplex PCR, while the TCRdb copy is restricted to in-frame clones and leaves out a portion. The sample yields about 240,000 clones, roughly 85% seen once. Sequencing was carried out using peripheral blood. The source of these receptors is a woman aged 18-35 years with acute or convalescent COVID-19. CDR3s include the opening cysteine and the closing phenylalanine or tryptophan. D genes are given only for firm matches. Clone sizes are given selectively: once, few, many, or a class where the clone is expanded.

>NA|TRBJ1-6|NA|TRBV7-8
CASSLYMGGRDSPLHF
TGTGCCAGCAGCTTATACATGGGCGGGAGGGATTCACCCCTCCACTTT
>NA|TRBJ2-1|NA|TRBV28
CASRPNLLGLAYNEQFF
TGTGCCAGCAGACCTAATTTATTGGGACTGGCCTACAATGAGCAGTTCTTC
>NA|TRBJ2-7|NA|TRBV18
CASSPSLEQYF
TGTGCCAGCTCACCCTCACTAGAGCAGTACTTC
>NA|TRBJ1-2|NA|TRBV12-3/TRBV12-4
CASKETENYGYTF
TGTGCCAGCAAGGAGACAGAAAACTATGGCTACACCTTC
>NA|TRBJ1-5|TRBD1|TRBV28
CATLDRVGNQPQHF
TGTGCCACCTTAGACAGGGTGGGAAATCAGCCCCAGCATTTT
>NA|TRBJ1-1|NA|TRBV6-5
CASSYSRDVVTEAFF
TGTGCCAGCAGTTACTCGAGGGATGTTGTCACTGAAGCTTTCTTT
>NA|TRBJ2-5|TRBD2|TRBV5-1
CASSLGLAGGPQETQYF
TGCGCCAGCAGCTTGGGGCTAGCGGGAGGGCCCCAAGAGACCCAGTACTTC
>NA|TRBJ1-1|NA|TRBV12-3/TRBV12-4
CATRRVGNTEAFF
TGTGCTACTAGGAGGGTCGGGAACACTGAAGCTTTCTTT
>few|TRBJ2-1|TRBD2|TRBV11-2
CASSLGGGRSGNEQFF
TGTGCCAGCAGCTTAGGGGGCGGGAGATCTGGCAATGAGCAGTTCTTC
>once|TRBJ2-4|TRBD2|TRBV24-1
CATSDLPPDEREGRNIQYF
TGTGCCACCAGTGATTTGCCTCCCGACGAGCGGGAGGGTAGGAACATTCAGTACTTC
>few|TRBJ2-2|TRBD1|TRBV25-1
CASSTGTVNTGELFF
TGTGCCAGCAGCACCGGGACAGTCAACACCGGGGAGCTGTTTTTT
>NA|TRBJ2-7|NA|TRBV5-1
CASSLSGSWSSYEQYF
TGCGCCAGCAGCTTGTCCGGCTCCTGGAGCTCCTACGAGCAGTACTTC
>NA|TRBJ2-7|TRBD1|TRBV7-2
CASSFTGVDEQYF
TGTGCCAGCAGCTTTACAGGGGTTGACGAGCAGTACTTC
>NA|TRBJ1-2|TRBD1|TRBV29-1
CSVGQGDGYTF
TGCAGCGTTGGACAGGGAGATGGCTACACCTTC
>NA|TRBJ2-3|TRBD2|TRBV5-1
CASSWGMSSGSGNTQYF
TGCGCCAGCAGCTGGGGGATGTCTAGCGGGAGTGGGAATACGCAGTATTTT
>NA|TRBJ1-1|NA|TRBV4-1
CASSQETGPFEAFF
TGCGCCAGCAGCCAGGAAACAGGACCCTTTGAAGCTTTCTTT
>NA|TRBJ2-1|TRBD2|TRBV10-2
CASSEYRGAYNEQFF
TGCGCCAGCAGTGAGTACCGGGGGGCCTACAATGAGCAGTTCTTC
>NA|TRBJ2-1|NA|TRBV5-4
CASSLVLASAYNEQFF
TGTGCCAGCAGCCTAGTACTGGCTAGCGCCTACAATGAGCAGTTCTTC
>NA|TRBJ1-4|TRBD1|TRBV18
CASSATEGGPEKLFF
TGTGCCAGCTCAGCCACCGAAGGGGGCCCTGAAAAACTGTTTTTT
>NA|TRBJ2-1|TRBD2|TRBV29-1
CSVVAGGPLNEQFF
TGCAGCGTTGTAGCGGGAGGGCCGCTCAATGAGCAGTTCTTC
>NA|TRBJ1-2|TRBD1|TRBV6-5
CASGTGTNYGYTF
TGTGCCAGCGGGACAGGGACTAATTATGGCTACACCTTC
>NA|TRBJ2-7|NA|TRBV7-9
CASSPQGLVYEQYF
TGTGCCAGCAGCCCCCAGGGTCTTGTTTACGAGCAGTACTTC
>NA|TRBJ2-7|NA|TRBV18
CASSPLGRAPSLEQYF
TGTGCCAGCTCACCCCTCGGTAGAGCCCCCTCTCTCGAGCAGTACTTC
>NA|TRBJ2-7|TRBD2|TRBV3-1/TRBV3-2
CASSPRDYSYEQYF
TGTGCCAGCAGCCCCCGGGACTACTCCTACGAGCAGTACTTC
>NA|TRBJ1-1|NA|TRBV5-5
CASSLVGRPNTEAFF
TGTGCCAGCAGCTTGGTCGGCAGGCCAAACACTGAAGCTTTCTTT
>NA|TRBJ1-5|TRBD1|TRBV5-6
CASSLTGTGDQPQHF
TGTGCCAGCAGCTTAACCGGGACAGGGGATCAGCCCCAGCATTTT
>NA|TRBJ2-1|NA|TRBV27
CASSADRGGYNEQFF
TGTGCCAGCAGTGCAGACAGGGGAGGGTACAATGAGCAGTTCTTC
>once|TRBJ2-2|NA|TRBV7-2
CASSPRQGLKSGELFF
TGTGCCAGCAGCCCGAGACAAGGTTTAAAATCCGGGGAGCTGTTTTTT
>NA|TRBJ1-2|TRBD1|TRBV5-6
CASSQGAGGYTF
TGTGCCAGCAGCCAGGGGGCGGGCGGCTACACCTTC
>NA|TRBJ2-5|TRBD1|TRBV9
CASAPIGTEQETQYF
TGTGCCAGCGCCCCCATAGGGACAGAACAAGAGACCCAGTACTTC
>NA|TRBJ1-1|NA|TRBV29-1
CSVENRHMNTEAFF
TGCAGCGTTGAGAACCGACACATGAACACTGAAGCTTTCTTT
>NA|TRBJ1-3|NA|TRBV7-9
CASSSFVGGSGNTIYF
TGTGCCAGCAGCTCCTTCGTGGGAGGCTCTGGAAACACCATATATTTT
>NA|TRBJ2-7|TRBD1|TRBV4-3
CASSQDRRGLEYF
TGCGCCAGCAGCCAAGATCGCAGGGGGCTGGAGTACTTC
>NA|TRBJ2-1|NA|TRBV3-1/TRBV3-2
CASSQVSATTDYNEQFF
TGTGCCAGCAGCCAAGTCTCCGCGACTACCGACTACAATGAGCAGTTCTTC
>NA|TRBJ2-2|NA|TRBV4-1
CASSQGIVAAGELFF
TGCGCCAGCAGCCAAGGGATTGTAGCTGCCGGGGAGCTGTTTTTT
>NA|TRBJ1-2|TRBD1|TRBV5-6
CASSFGQGHYGYTF
TGTGCCAGCAGCTTTGGACAGGGGCACTATGGCTACACCTTC
>NA|TRBJ2-5|TRBD2|TRBV7-8
CASREAGGLEYQETQYF
TGTGCCAGCAGGGAAGCGGGGGGCCTTGAGTACCAAGAGACCCAGTACTTC
>few|TRBJ2-5|NA|TRBV5-1
CASSPGVRTQETQYF
TGCGCCAGCAGCCCGGGAGTACGGACACAAGAGACCCAGTACTTC
>NA|TRBJ2-1|TRBD2|TRBV5-4
CASSLWLAGYDEQFF
TGTGCCAGCAGCTTGTGGCTAGCGGGCTATGATGAGCAGTTCTTC
>NA|TRBJ1-4|NA|TRBV2
CASRGNGGAGEKLFF
TGTGCCAGCAGGGGTAACGGGGGGGCAGGCGAAAAACTGTTTTTT
>NA|TRBJ2-5|TRBD2|TRBV7-2
CASSYTSGQETQYF
TGTGCCAGCAGTTACACTAGCGGGCAAGAGACCCAGTACTTC
>NA|TRBJ1-1|NA|TRBV18
CASSQGGTEAFF
TGTGCCAGCTCACAAGGGGGCACTGAAGCTTTCTTT
>NA|TRBJ2-2|NA|TRBV30
CAWTPEQVGPTGELFF
TGTGCCTGGACGCCCGAACAGGTTGGCCCCACCGGGGAGCTGTTTTTT
>NA|TRBJ2-3|TRBD2|TRBV27
CASSSWAGGPTDTQYF
TGTGCCAGCAGTTCGTGGGCGGGAGGGCCCACAGATACGCAGTATTTT
>NA|TRBJ1-5|NA|TRBV6-2/TRBV6-3
CASSFRGGGNQPQHF
TGTGCCAGCAGTTTTAGGGGAGGCGGCAATCAGCCCCAGCATTTT
>NA|TRBJ2-2|NA|TRBV11-2
CATAGPGELFF
TGTGCTACTGCGGGGCCCGGGGAGCTGTTTTTT
>NA|TRBJ2-7|NA|TRBV5-4
CASSSSGSGTYEQYF
TGTGCCAGCAGCTCCAGTGGTAGCGGTACCTACGAGCAGTACTTC
>NA|TRBJ1-5|NA|TRBV10-2
CASRWGVNQPQHF
TGCGCCAGCAGGTGGGGGGTCAATCAGCCCCAGCATTTT
>few|TRBJ2-1|TRBD2|TRBV6-1
CASSEGWTSGRSQGQFF
TGTGCCAGCAGTGAGGGTTGGACTAGCGGGAGGTCCCAAGGGCAGTTCTTC
>NA|TRBJ2-1|NA|TRBV4-2
CASSSAEVSIQFF
TGTGCCAGCAGCTCAGCGGAGGTATCGATTCAGTTCTTC
>NA|TRBJ1-1|NA|TRBV7-2
CASSLFGQKGEAFF
TGTGCCAGCAGCTTATTCGGACAGAAAGGAGAAGCTTTCTTT
>NA|TRBJ1-5|NA|TRBV27
CASSPSARGIFGNQPQHF
TGTGCCAGCAGCCCCTCTGCGCGGGGTATCTTTGGCAATCAGCCCCAGCATTTT
>NA|TRBJ2-7|NA|TRBV2
CASSGTQLSYEQYF
TGTGCCAGCAGTGGGACTCAACTCTCCTACGAGCAGTACTTC
>few|TRBJ1-4|TRBD1|TRBV4-3
CASSQGGTGDEKLFF
TGCGCCAGCAGCCAAGGTGGGACAGGAGATGAAAAACTGTTTTTT
>NA|TRBJ2-3|NA|TRBV9
CASSVHPGSSGTDTQYF
TGTGCCAGCAGCGTACACCCCGGCTCTAGCGGCACAGATACGCAGTATTTT
>NA|TRBJ2-2|TRBD1|TRBV2
CASSRQGAENTGELFF
TGTGCCAGCAGTCGACAGGGGGCTGAGAACACCGGGGAGCTGTTTTTT
>NA|TRBJ1-1|NA|TRBV3-1/TRBV3-2
CASSQDIRVVNTEAFF
TGTGCCAGCAGCCAAGATATACGGGTTGTGAACACTGAAGCTTTCTTT
>NA|TRBJ2-7|NA|TRBV4-3
CASSQDRFPGDWQYF
TGCGCCAGCAGCCAAGATCGTTTTCCCGGTGATTGGCAGTACTTC